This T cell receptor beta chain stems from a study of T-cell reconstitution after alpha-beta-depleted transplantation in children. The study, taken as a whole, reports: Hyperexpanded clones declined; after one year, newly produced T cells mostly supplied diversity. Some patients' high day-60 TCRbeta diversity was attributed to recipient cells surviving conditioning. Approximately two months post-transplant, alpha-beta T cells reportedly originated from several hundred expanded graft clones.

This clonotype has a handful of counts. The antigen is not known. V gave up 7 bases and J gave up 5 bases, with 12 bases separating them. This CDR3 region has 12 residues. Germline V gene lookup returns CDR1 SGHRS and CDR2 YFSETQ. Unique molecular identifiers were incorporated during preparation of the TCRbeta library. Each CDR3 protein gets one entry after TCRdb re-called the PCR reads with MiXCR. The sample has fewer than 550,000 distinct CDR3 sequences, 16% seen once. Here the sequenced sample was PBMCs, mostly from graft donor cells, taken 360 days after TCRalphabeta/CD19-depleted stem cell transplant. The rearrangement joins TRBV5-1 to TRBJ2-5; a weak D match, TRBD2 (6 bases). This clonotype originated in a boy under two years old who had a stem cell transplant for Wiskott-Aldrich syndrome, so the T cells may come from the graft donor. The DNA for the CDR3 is TGCGCCAGCTCCGTTCGGGAGGAGACCCAGTACTTC. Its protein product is CASSVREETQYF.